The 2 T cell receptor beta chains below were found in one sample sequenced in a study of CD8+ T cells in alopecia areata. RNA was extracted and reverse transcribed into cDNA as the sequencing template. The method was immunoSEQ multiplex PCR; TCRdb's version includes in-frame clones alone and lacks a portion of them. In the table there are about 220,000 clones, approximately 57% of which are singletons. Treatment denoted: oral pan-JAK inhibitor, 5-10 mg twice daily. The sequenced sample was CD4+ T cells sorted from blood, obtained at week 4, from a patient treated with tofacitinib. The receptors shown here come from a human donor with alopecia areata.

This clone appeared a single time. The CDR3 DNA follows: TGCGCCAGCAGCTTGAGATTAGATGAGCAGTTCTTC. Translated: CASSLRLDEQFF. The chain links TRBV5-1 to TRBJ2-1; D not resolved. CDR3 length equals 12 residues. V lost 1 base and J lost 8, with 7 bases in between. CDR1 and CDR2 from the germline V gene are SGHRS and YFSETQ.

The chain couples TRBV7-2 to TRBJ2-1; 11 bases map to TRBD2. CDR1 SGHTA and CDR2 FQGNSA come from the germline V gene. Unmatched junction bases numbered 16, after V lost 2 bases and J lost 10 bases. This CDR3 contains 18 residues. CDR3 loop: CASSLLPPSSGGGSEQFF. As DNA, the CDR3 is TGTGCCAGCAGCTTACTCCCCCCGAGTAGCGGGGGGGGATCGGAGCAGTTCTTC.